A selection of T cell receptor beta chains follows, all from one sample in a study of blood T cells in healthy people across ages. MiXCR, applied by TCRdb to the 5' RACE reads, yields one record per CDR3 protein. This sample has about 1.4 million distinct CDR3 sequences, with approximately 59% found just once. Input material: blood. The receptors derive from a man in his late teens or twenties in good health. The CDR3 runs from the conserved cysteine through the conserved F or W. The D gene is left open where the match is weak. Expanded clones get a size class; other rows say once, few or many, or leave the size out.

j_call clone_size d_call v_call cdr3_nt cdr3_aa
TRBJ1-5 once NA TRBV6-2/TRBV6-3 TGTGCCAGCAGTCAACGCGGCTTCAATCAGCCCCAGCATTTT CASSQRGFNQPQHF
TRBJ2-7 few NA TRBV29-1 TGCAGCGTTGGATGGGCAGGGGACTACGAGCAGTACTTC CSVGWAGDYEQYF
TRBJ2-3 few TRBD2 TRBV18 TGTGCCAGCTCAAGGCTAGCGGGAGTGTCAGATACGCAGTATTTT CASSRLAGVSDTQYF
TRBJ2-3 NA TRBD1 TRBV7-2 TGTGCCAGCAGCTTAGTGGGGACAGTCACAGATACGCAGTATTTT CASSLVGTVTDTQYF
TRBJ2-7 NA NA TRBV13 TGTGCCAGCAGCTTAAAGAACGAAGCCTACGAGCAGTACTTC CASSLKNEAYEQYF
TRBJ1-1 NA NA TRBV20-1 TGCAGTGCTTACCCTCTCGGGACCAGCACTGAAGCTTTCTTT CSAYPLGTSTEAFF
TRBJ1-2 NA TRBD1 TRBV5-1 TGCGCCAGCAGCTCTCAAACAGGGGACTATGGCTACACCTTC CASSSQTGDYGYTF
TRBJ2-7 NA NA TRBV30 TGTGCCTGGAGTACAGGCGGACCCTACGAGCAGTACTTC CAWSTGGPYEQYF
TRBJ1-5 NA NA TRBV12-3/TRBV12-4 TGTGCCAGCAGCCATCAGACAGGATTGCCCCAGCATTTT CASSHQTGLPQHF
TRBJ2-3 NA TRBD2 TRBV11-2 TGTGCCAGCAGCCTAAGCGCGACTAGCGGGAGTCTTTGGGGGCAGTATTTT CASSLSATSGSLWGQYF
TRBJ1-5 once NA TRBV6-6 TGTGCCAGCAGTGAAAAAGGGCCCCAGCATTTT CASSEKGPQHF
TRBJ2-3 NA NA TRBV15 TGTGCCACCAGCACCGGGGCCCCGGGTACGCAGTATTTT CATSTGAPGTQYF
TRBJ2-4 few NA TRBV4-1 TGCGCCAGCAGCCGACAGATGGGGGCCAAAAACATTCAGTACTTC CASSRQMGAKNIQYF
TRBJ1-2 NA TRBD1 TRBV10-3 TGTGCCGTATCCCGATGGACAGGGGGCTCTTCGCACTATGGCTACACCTTC CAVSRWTGGSSHYGYTF
TRBJ2-1 NA NA TRBV3-1 TGTGCCAGCAGCCAAGTAGCTTTCTCCTACAATGAGCAGTTCTTC CASSQVAFSYNEQFF
TRBJ1-1 NA NA TRBV11-2 TGTGCCAGCAGCCCAGCTGGGACTACCCAACCGTTCACTGAAGCTTTCTTT CASSPAGTTQPFTEAFF
TRBJ1-2 NA NA TRBV28 TGTGCCAGCAGGATGATACAGGGATACGGCTACACCTTC CASRMIQGYGYTF
TRBJ2-5 NA NA TRBV4-2 TGTGCCAGCAGCCGGGGGGCGACAGGTATCAATGAGCAGTACTTC CASSRGATGINEQYF
TRBJ2-7 NA TRBD1 TRBV5-1 TGCGTCAGCAGCTTTGATGGACAGGGTTTCTACGAGCAGTACTTC CVSSFDGQGFYEQYF
TRBJ2-7 NA NA TRBV7-2 TGTGCCAGCAGCTTACGCGGCGACAGGAACTCCGCGCAGTACTTC CASSLRGDRNSAQYF
TRBJ1-1 NA NA TRBV4-3 TGCGCCAGCAGCCAAGGTGACAGACGATGGGGGAACACTGAAGCTTTCTTT CASSQGDRRWGNTEAFF
TRBJ2-1 NA TRBD2 TRBV5-6 TGTGCCAGCAGCCCCGCGAGCTGGGACTACCGAGCCCACAATGAGCAGTTCTTC CASSPASWDYRAHNEQFF